This is a list of T cell receptor beta chains from one sample in a study of blood T cell repertoires in COVID-19. Here immunoSEQ multiplex PCR was the method, and the copy in TCRdb shows in-frame clones only, minus some. The sample comprises about 390,000 clones, approximately 87% of which are singletons, and approximately 2.5% rests with the top ten. The sample was peripheral blood. The receptors here all came from a woman aged 55-69 years with COVID-19, enrolled during active disease. Both conserved end residues are part of each CDR3. D genes are given only for firm matches. Rows may omit the clone size; those that give it use once, few, many or a size class.

>TRBV13|TRBJ1-6|TRBD1|NA
TGTGCCAGCAGCTTAGAGCAGGGGGCATCCTATAATTCACCCCTCCACTTT
CASSLEQGASYNSPLHF
>TRBV30|TRBJ1-1|NA|NA
TGTGCCTGGGACTTCTTGGCGAGGGAAGCTTTCTTT
CAWDFLAREAFF
>TRBV4-1|TRBJ1-2|TRBD1|once
TGCGCCAGCAGCCAAGGGGGTTTACAGGGGCACTATGGCTACACCTTC
CASSQGGLQGHYGYTF
>TRBV2|TRBJ1-2|NA|NA
TGTGCCAGCAGGTCAGGGTTTGGCTACACCTTC
CASRSGFGYTF
>TRBV9|TRBJ2-5|TRBD2|NA
TGTGCCAGCAGCCCGGGGGGGCTACAAGAGACCCAGTACTTC
CASSPGGLQETQYF
>TRBV7-3|TRBJ1-5|NA|NA
TGTGCCAGCAGCTTAACCAGGGTGGGTCAGCCCCAGCATTTT
CASSLTRVGQPQHF
>TRBV18|TRBJ2-7|TRBD1|NA
TGTGCCAGCTCACCCGGACAGGGGGCCAACGAGCAGTACTTC
CASSPGQGANEQYF
>TRBV3-1/TRBV3-2|TRBJ1-5|NA|NA
TGTGCCAGCAGCCAACGAGAGGATCAGCCCCAGCATTTT
CASSQREDQPQHF
>TRBV19|TRBJ2-3|TRBD2|NA
TGTGCCAGTCGGCGGGGGGCTACCACAGATACGCAGTATTTT
CASRRGATTDTQYF
>TRBV5-1|TRBJ1-4|NA|few
TGCGCCAGCAGCTTATCAGGCAATAATGAAAAACTGTTTTTT
CASSLSGNNEKLFF
>TRBV15|TRBJ2-2|NA|NA
TGTGCCACCAGCATTACCCTAACCCAAACCGGGGAGCTGTTTTTT
CATSITLTQTGELFF
>TRBV6-5|TRBJ1-2|NA|NA
TGTGCCAGCAGTTACTCGAGCACGAACTATGGCTACACCTTC
CASSYSSTNYGYTF
>TRBV11-1|TRBJ2-7|NA|NA
TGTGCCAGCAGCTTAAACCTCGGGGGAAACGAGCAGTACTTC
CASSLNLGGNEQYF
>TRBV9|TRBJ2-7|TRBD1|NA
TGTGCCAGCAGCGTAGGCGGGACAGGGGTTCCCTACGAGCAGTACTTC
CASSVGGTGVPYEQYF
>TRBV28|TRBJ1-2|NA|NA
TGTGCCAGCAGTATCCCGCTGGGGGGGTATGGCTACACCTTC
CASSIPLGGYGYTF
>TRBV20-1|TRBJ2-5|NA|NA
TGCAGTGCCCTCGTCGGGGGGACCCAGTACTTC
CSALVGGTQYF
>TRBV11-3|TRBJ2-3|TRBD2|NA
TGTGCCAGCAGCTTAGGGTACGGACTAGCGGGGGCAAGCGATACGCAGTATTTT
CASSLGYGLAGASDTQYF
>TRBV21-1|TRBJ2-1|NA|once
TGTGCCAGCAGCAAAGTTCGCTCGAGGACAGGGGTATTTGGGTCCTACAATGAGCAGTTCTTC
CASSKVRSRTGVFGSYNEQFF
>TRBV4-1|TRBJ1-2|NA|few
TGCGCCAGCAGCCAGAGGGATCTAGGTTTTACTTTGGGTGGCTACACCTTC
CASSQRDLGFTLGGYTF
>TRBV3-1/TRBV3-2|TRBJ1-1|NA|NA
TGTGCCAGCAGCCCGGGAGACACTGAAGCTTTCTTT
CASSPGDTEAFF
>TRBV12-5|TRBJ2-7|TRBD2|NA
TGTGCTAGTGGTTCTCGGGGACTAGCGTACGAGCAGTACTTC
CASGSRGLAYEQYF
>TRBV27|TRBJ2-5|NA|once
TGTGCCAGCAGGGGGGCGGCGCTGGGGGAGACCCAGTACTTC
CASRGAALGETQYF
>TRBV5-1|TRBJ2-3|TRBD2|NA
TGCGCCAGCAGCAAGCTTAGCGGGCGAGACACGCAGTATTTT
CASSKLSGRDTQYF
>TRBV7-9|TRBJ2-2|NA|once
TGTGCCAGCAGCCACCCGTTTCGAGGCACCGGGGAGCTGTTTTTT
CASSHPFRGTGELFF
>TRBV5-5|TRBJ2-7|NA|NA
TGTGCCAGCAGCCTGTCGAGCTCCTACGAGCAGTACTTC
CASSLSSSYEQYF
>TRBV10-2|TRBJ2-3|NA|few
TGCGCCAGCAGGGGCTGGGGTCAAAGCGGAAACACAGATACGCAGTATTTT
CASRGWGQSGNTDTQYF
>TRBV7-9|TRBJ1-1|TRBD1|NA
TGTGCCAGCAGCCCCCGACAGGGGTCGGGCACTGAAGCTTTCTTT
CASSPRQGSGTEAFF
>TRBV2|TRBJ2-1|TRBD2|NA
TGTGCCAGCAGTGGTGGCGGGGGTGAGCAGTTCTTC
CASSGGGGEQFF
>TRBV6-5|TRBJ1-2|TRBD1|once
TGTGCCAGCAGTTACACAAGGACAGGGCATGGCTACACCTTC
CASSYTRTGHGYTF
>TRBV5-4|TRBJ2-5|NA|NA
TGTGCCAGCAGCCAAACCTCGGGACTCTTGGCGCAGACCCAGTACTTC
CASSQTSGLLAQTQYF
>TRBV19|TRBJ2-3|NA|NA
TGTGCCAGTACTGTTACAGCTAGCAATGGCCGGATTAGCACAGATACGCAGTATTTT
CASTVTASNGRISTDTQYF
>TRBV7-2|TRBJ2-5|NA|NA
TGTGCCAGCAGCGGACAGCGGGGCCAAGAGACCCAGTACTTC
CASSGQRGQETQYF
>TRBV5-4|TRBJ2-7|TRBD1|NA
TGTGCCAGCAGCTGGGGGGGACAGGGGGCGCGCGAGCAGTACTTC
CASSWGGQGAREQYF
>TRBV18|TRBJ2-5|TRBD2|NA
TGTGCCAGCTCAGGCATCACTAGCGGGGGGCAAGAGACCCAGTACTTC
CASSGITSGGQETQYF
>TRBV29-1|TRBJ2-5|TRBD2|once
TGCAGCGTACATAATGGGGGGGTCGAGACCCAGTACTTC
CSVHNGGVETQYF
>TRBV7-3|TRBJ2-3|TRBD1|NA
TGTGCCAGCAGCTTAGGGACAGGGCCACGTAGCACAGATACGCAGTATTTT
CASSLGTGPRSTDTQYF
>TRBV28|TRBJ1-2|NA|NA
TGTGCCAGCAGTAGCCCAGGGAATGGCTACACCTTC
CASSSPGNGYTF
>TRBV6-5|TRBJ2-3|NA|NA
TGTGCCAGCAGGGGGCAGGGAGATACGCAGTATTTT
CASRGQGDTQYF
>TRBV15|TRBJ2-7|TRBD1|NA
TGTGCCACCAGCAGGGAAAGGACAGGCTCCTACGAGCAGTACTTC
CATSRERTGSYEQYF
>TRBV11-2|TRBJ1-2|NA|NA
TGTGCCAGCAGCTTTCAGGAATATGGCTACACCTTC
CASSFQEYGYTF
>TRBV28|TRBJ2-7|NA|NA
TGTGCCAGCAGTTTATTTAGGGGTTCCTACGAGCAGTACTTC
CASSLFRGSYEQYF
>TRBV28|TRBJ1-2|NA|NA
TGTGCCAGCAGTCCGCTGGTACATGTTGGCTACACCTTC
CASSPLVHVGYTF
>TRBV7-9|TRBJ1-3|TRBD1|NA
TGTGCCAGCAGCGCTGACGGGACAGCCGGAAACACCATATATTTT
CASSADGTAGNTIYF
>TRBV3-1/TRBV3-2|TRBJ1-5|NA|NA
TGTGCCAGCAGCCTAATCGGGGGTCAGCCCCAGCATTTT
CASSLIGGQPQHF
>TRBV5-1|TRBJ1-5|NA|NA
TGCGCCAGCAGCTCGGGGGGGGGTCAGCCCCAGCATTTT
CASSSGGGQPQHF
>TRBV30|TRBJ1-2|NA|NA
TGTGCCTGGAGTGCCCATAACTATGGCTACACCTTC
CAWSAHNYGYTF
>TRBV11-2|TRBJ1-2|NA|NA
TGTGCCAGCACCTCTCCAGACAGACCCAACTATGGCTACACCTTC
CASTSPDRPNYGYTF
>TRBV3-1/TRBV3-2|TRBJ1-2|TRBD1|NA
TGTGCCAGCAGCCAAGGGACAGGGAATCGGGGCTACACCTTC
CASSQGTGNRGYTF
>TRBV15|TRBJ2-3|NA|NA
TGTGCCACCAGCGAAGAGAATACGCAGTATTTT
CATSEENTQYF
>TRBV24-1|TRBJ1-5|NA|NA
TGTGCCACCAGTGGAGGGCGCAATCAGCCCCAGCATTTT
CATSGGRNQPQHF
>TRBV10-3|TRBJ1-1|NA|NA
TGTGCCATCAGCGGGGGGGTGGGCACTGAAGCTTTCTTT
CAISGGVGTEAFF
>TRBV5-1|TRBJ2-3|NA|NA
TGCGCCAGCAGCCCCCGTAGGGGTGACGCCACAGATACGCAGTATTTT
CASSPRRGDATDTQYF
>TRBV3-1/TRBV3-2|TRBJ1-1|NA|NA
TGTGCCAGCAGCCAAGACTACCGGGCTGAAGCTTTCTTT
CASSQDYRAEAFF
>TRBV2|TRBJ1-2|NA|once
TGTGCCAGCATTCGAGCCGAGAATATCTATGGCTACACCTTC
CASIRAENIYGYTF
>TRBV18|TRBJ1-1|NA|NA
TGTGCCAGCTCAACCTACAGGACCCCGGGCACTGAAGCTTTCTTT
CASSTYRTPGTEAFF